This TCR beta chain emerged from a study of blood T cells in healthy people across ages. Whole-study findings and limits: Total diversity from one million sequenced T cells was likely underestimated.

Healthy Caucasian individuals from Russia aged about 6 to 100 were enrolled as donors. PCR was performed a second time for 7 to 11 cycles using a sample-barcoded 5' primer and a J-beta primer mix. Sequencing of every sample gave 2.5 million or more CDR3-containing paired-end reads. TCRdb passed the 5' RACE reads through MiXCR, listing each CDR3 protein once. The sample contains 630,000 or so distinct CDR3 sequences, 32% of which appear only once. V lost 4 bases to trimming and J lost 5 bases; unmatched junction nucleotides: 4. The CDR3 totals 16 residues. Germline V gene data show CDR1 as SGHTA and CDR2 as FQGNSA. Regarding this clonotype: Antigen unknown.

This TCR derives from an elderly woman in good health. Input material: blood. The rearrangement joins TRBV7-2 to TRBJ2-3, with 15 bases fitting TRBD2. CDR3 nucleotides: TGTGCCAGCAGCTCCGGACTAGCGGGGGGGCAAGATACGCAGTATTTT. It yields the protein CASSSGLAGGQDTQYF.